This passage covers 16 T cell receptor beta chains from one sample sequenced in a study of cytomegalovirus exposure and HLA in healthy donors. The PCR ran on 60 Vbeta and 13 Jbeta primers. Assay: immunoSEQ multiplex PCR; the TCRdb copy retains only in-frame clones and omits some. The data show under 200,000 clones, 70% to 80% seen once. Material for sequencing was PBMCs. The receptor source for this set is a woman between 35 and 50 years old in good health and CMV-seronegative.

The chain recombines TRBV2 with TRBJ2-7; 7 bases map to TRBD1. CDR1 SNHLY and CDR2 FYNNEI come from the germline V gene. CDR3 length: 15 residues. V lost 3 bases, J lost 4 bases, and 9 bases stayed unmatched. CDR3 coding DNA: TGTGCCAGCAGTGATGGGGCAGGGGGATGGTACGAGCAGTACTTC. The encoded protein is CASSDGAGGWYEQYF.

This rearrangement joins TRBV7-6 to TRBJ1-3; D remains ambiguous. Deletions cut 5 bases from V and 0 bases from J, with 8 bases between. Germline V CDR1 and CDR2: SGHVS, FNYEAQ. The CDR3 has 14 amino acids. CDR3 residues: CASSQTSSGNTIYF. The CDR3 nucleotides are TGTGCCAGCAGCCAAACCAGCTCTGGAAACACCATATATTTT.

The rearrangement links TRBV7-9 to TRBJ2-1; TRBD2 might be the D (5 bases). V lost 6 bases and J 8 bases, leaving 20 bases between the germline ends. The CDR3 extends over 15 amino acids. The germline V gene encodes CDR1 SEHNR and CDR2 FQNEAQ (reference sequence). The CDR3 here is CASSKVGVRLDEQFF. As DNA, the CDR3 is TGTGCCAGCAGTAAGGTGGGAGTTCGCTTGGATGAGCAGTTCTTC.

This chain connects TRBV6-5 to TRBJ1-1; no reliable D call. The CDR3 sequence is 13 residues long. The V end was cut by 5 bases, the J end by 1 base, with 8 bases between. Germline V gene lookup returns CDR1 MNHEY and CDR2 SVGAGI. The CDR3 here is CASSKNRNTEAFF. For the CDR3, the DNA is TGTGCCAGCAGTAAAAACAGGAACACTGAAGCTTTCTTT.

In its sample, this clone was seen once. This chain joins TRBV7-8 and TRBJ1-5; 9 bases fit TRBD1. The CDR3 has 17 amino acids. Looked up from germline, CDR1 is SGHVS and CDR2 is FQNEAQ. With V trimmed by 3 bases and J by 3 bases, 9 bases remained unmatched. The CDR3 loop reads CASSFLPGQGYNQPQHF. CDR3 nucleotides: TGTGCCAGCAGCTTCTTACCGGGACAGGGATACAATCAGCCCCAGCATTTT.

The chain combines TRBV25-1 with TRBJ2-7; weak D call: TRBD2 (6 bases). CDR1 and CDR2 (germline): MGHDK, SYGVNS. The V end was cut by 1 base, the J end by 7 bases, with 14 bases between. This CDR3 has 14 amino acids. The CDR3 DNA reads TGTGCCAGCAGTGAATGGCGGGACCTCGGGGAGCAGTACTTC. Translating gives CASSEWRDLGEQYF.

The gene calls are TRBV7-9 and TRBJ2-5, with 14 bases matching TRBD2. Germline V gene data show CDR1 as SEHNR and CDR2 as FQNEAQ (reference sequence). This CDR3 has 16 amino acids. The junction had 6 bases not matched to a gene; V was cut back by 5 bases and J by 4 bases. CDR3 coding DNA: TGTGCCAGCAGCGCCCGACTAGCGGGAGGGGGAGAGACCCAGTACTTC. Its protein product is CASSARLAGGGETQYF.

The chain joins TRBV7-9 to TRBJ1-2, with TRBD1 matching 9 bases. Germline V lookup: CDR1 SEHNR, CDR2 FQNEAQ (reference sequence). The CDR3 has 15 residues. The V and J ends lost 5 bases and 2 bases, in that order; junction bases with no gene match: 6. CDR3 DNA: TGTGCCAGCAGCCCCCACAGGGGGCTGAACTATGGCTACACCTTC. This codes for CASSPHRGLNYGYTF.

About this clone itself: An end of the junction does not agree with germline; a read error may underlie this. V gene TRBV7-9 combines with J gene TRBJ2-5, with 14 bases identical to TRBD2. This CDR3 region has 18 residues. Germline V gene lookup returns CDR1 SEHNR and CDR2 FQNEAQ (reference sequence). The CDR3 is CSSSLVGLAGGGGETQYF. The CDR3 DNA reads TGTTCCAGCAGCTTAGTTGGACTAGCGGGAGGAGGTGGAGAGACCCAGTACTTC.

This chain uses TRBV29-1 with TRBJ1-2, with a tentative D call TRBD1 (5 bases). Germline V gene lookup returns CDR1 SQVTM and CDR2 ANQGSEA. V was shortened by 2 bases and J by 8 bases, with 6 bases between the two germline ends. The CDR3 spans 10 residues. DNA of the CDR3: TGCAGCGTTGAACAGGGAGGCTACACCTTC. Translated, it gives CSVEQGGYTF.

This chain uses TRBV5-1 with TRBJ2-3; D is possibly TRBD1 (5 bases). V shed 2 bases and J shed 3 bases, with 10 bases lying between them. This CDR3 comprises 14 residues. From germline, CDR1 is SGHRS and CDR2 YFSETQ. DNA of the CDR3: TGCGCCAGCAGCTTAGGGGTAATAACAGATACGCAGTATTTT. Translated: CASSLGVITDTQYF.

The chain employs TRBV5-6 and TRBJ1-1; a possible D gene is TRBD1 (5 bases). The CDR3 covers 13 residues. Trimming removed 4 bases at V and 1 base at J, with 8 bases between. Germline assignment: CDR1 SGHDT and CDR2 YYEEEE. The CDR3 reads CASSRTRNTEAFF. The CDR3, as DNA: TGTGCCAGCAGCCGGACAAGGAACACTGAAGCTTTCTTT.

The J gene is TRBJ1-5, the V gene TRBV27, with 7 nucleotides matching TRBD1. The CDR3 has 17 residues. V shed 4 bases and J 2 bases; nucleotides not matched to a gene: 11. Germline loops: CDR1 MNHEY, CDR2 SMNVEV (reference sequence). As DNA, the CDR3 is TGTGCCAGCAGTTCCTTACAGGGGCCAGGGGGCAATCAGCCCCAGCATTTT. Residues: CASSSLQGPGGNQPQHF.

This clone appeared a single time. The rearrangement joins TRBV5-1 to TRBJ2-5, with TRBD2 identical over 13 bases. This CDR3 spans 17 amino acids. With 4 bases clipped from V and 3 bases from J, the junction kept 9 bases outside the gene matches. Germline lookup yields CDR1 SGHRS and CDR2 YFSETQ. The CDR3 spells CASSPRTSGSGEETQYF. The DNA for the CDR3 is TGCGCCAGCAGCCCTCGGACTAGCGGGAGTGGGGAAGAGACCCAGTACTTC.

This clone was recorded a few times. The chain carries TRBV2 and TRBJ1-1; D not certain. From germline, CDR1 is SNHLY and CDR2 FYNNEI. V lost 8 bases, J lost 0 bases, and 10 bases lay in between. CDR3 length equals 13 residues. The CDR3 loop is CASGLGMNTEAFF. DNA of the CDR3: TGTGCCAGCGGGCTTGGCATGAACACTGAAGCTTTCTTT.

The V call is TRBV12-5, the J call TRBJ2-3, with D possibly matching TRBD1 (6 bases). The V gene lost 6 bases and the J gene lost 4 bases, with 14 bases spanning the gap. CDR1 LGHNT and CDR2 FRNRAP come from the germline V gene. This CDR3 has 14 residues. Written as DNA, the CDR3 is TGTGCTAGTGGAACACAGGGTTTCGCAGATACGCAGTATTTT. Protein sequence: CASGTQGFADTQYF.